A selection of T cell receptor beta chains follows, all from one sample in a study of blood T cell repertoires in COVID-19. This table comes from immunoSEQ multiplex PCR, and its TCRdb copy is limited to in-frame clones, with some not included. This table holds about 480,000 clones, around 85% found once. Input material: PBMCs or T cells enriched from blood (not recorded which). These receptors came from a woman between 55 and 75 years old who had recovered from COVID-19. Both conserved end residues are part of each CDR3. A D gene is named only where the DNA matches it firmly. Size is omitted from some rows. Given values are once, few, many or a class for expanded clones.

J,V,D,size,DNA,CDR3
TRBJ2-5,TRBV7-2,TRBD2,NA,TGTGCCAGCAGCTACGGGGGGGGTCAAGAGACCCAGTACTTC,CASSYGGGQETQYF
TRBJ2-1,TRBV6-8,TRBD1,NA,TGTGCCAGCAGACGACAGGGTGGGTTCTACAATGAGCAGTTCTTC,CASRRQGGFYNEQFF
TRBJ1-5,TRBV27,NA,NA,TGTGCCAGCAGTTTAGAGGGCCTTAGCAATCAGCCCCAGCATTTT,CASSLEGLSNQPQHF
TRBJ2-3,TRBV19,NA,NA,TGTGCCAGTAGTACCCAACGCCAGGGAGATACGCAGTATTTT,CASSTQRQGDTQYF
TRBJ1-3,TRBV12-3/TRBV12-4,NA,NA,TGTGCCAGCAGCAGGGGATCCATATATTTT,CASSRGSIYF
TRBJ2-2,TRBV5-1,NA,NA,TGCGCCAGCAGCTTAGCAGGGACCGGGGAGCTGTTTTTT,CASSLAGTGELFF
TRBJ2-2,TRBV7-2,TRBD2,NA,TGTGCCAGCAGTCCTCTAGCGGCGACGAACACCGGGGAGCTGTTTTTT,CASSPLAATNTGELFF
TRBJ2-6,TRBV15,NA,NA,TGTGCCACCAGCAGAGCAGGGGTGGCTGGGGCCAACGTCCTGACTTTC,CATSRAGVAGANVLTF
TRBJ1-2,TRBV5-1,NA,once,TGCGCCAGCAGCTTGGCCACGCCGGAAGGAGATGGCTACACCTTC,CASSLATPEGDGYTF
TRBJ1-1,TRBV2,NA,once,TGTGCCAGCAGTGAGCAGGGGATGAACACTGAAGCTTTCTTT,CASSEQGMNTEAFF